Listed here are 15 T cell receptor beta chains from one sample, sequenced in a study of cytomegalovirus exposure and HLA in healthy donors. Primers included in the PCR were 60 Vbeta and 13 Jbeta primers. Data came from immunoSEQ multiplex PCR; TCRdb stores just in-frame clones and leaves some out. The sample has approximately 110,000 clones. What was sequenced was PBMCs. These receptors originate from a man aged 40-55 years in good health and CMV-seronegative.

The chain combines TRBV30 with TRBJ2-1; 12 bases line up with TRBD2. This CDR3 region has 15 residues. The germline CDR1 and CDR2 sequences are GTSNPN and SVGIG (reference sequence). V was pared by 0 bases and J by 8 bases, with 5 bases of the junction left unmatched. The CDR3 is CAWSVLAGGGDEQFF. The DNA of the CDR3 is TGTGCCTGGAGTGTACTAGCGGGAGGTGGAGATGAGCAGTTCTTC.

DNA of the CDR3: TGTGCCAGCAGCAAACCACCCACAGGGAGGGAGTACTTC. Translated: CASSKPPTGREYF. V and J are TRBV6-5 and TRBJ2-7; tentative D call: TRBD2 (7 bases). Trimming pared 6 bases from V and 11 bases from J, leaving 20 bases between. The CDR3 has 13 residues. CDR1 and CDR2 (germline): MNHEY, SVGAGI.

The CDR3 protein is CASSFGQGGGELFF. DNA for the CDR3: TGTGCCAGCAGCTTTGGGCAGGGAGGCGGGGAGCTGTTTTTT. This chain joins TRBV5-6 and TRBJ2-2; D perhaps matches TRBD2 (6 bases). The CDR3 consists of 14 residues. The V end was cut by 2 bases, the J end by 7 bases, with 12 bases between. Germline CDR1 is SGHDT and CDR2 is YYEEEE.

This rearrangement joins TRBV6-6 to TRBJ2-1; D remains ambiguous. Germline-derived CDR1 and CDR2 are MNHNY and SVGAGI (reference sequence). There are 11 residues in the CDR3. Between the trimmed V and J ends, which lost 8 bases and 3 bases, there was a span of 5 bases. Here the CDR3 DNA reads TGTGCCAGCGGCAGCTACAATGAGCAGTTCTTC. It is translated as CASGSYNEQFF.

The gene calls are TRBV18 and TRBJ2-1; the match to TRBD2 covers 8 bases. V trimming: 8 bases; J trimming: 4 bases; junction bases outside the gene matches: 7. Germline V lookup: CDR1 KGHSH, CDR2 LQKENI. This CDR3 comprises 14 residues. The CDR3 reads CASGTSGPYNEQFF. CDR3 coding DNA: TGTGCCAGCGGAACTAGCGGACCTTACAATGAGCAGTTCTTC. Full variable domain (rest looked up from reference TRBV18 and TRBJ2-1): NAGVMQNPRHLVRRRGQEARLRCSPMKGHSHVYWYRQLPEEGLKFMVYLQKENIIDESGMPKERFSAEFPKEGPSILRIQQVVRGDSAAYFCASGTSGPYNEQFFGPGTRLTVL.

This sequence joins TRBV7-9 and TRBJ2-7, with unresolved D. The CDR3 is made up of 16 amino acids. With 0 bases removed from V and 5 bases from J, the gap between germline ends came to 17 bases. Germline values: CDR1 SEHNR, CDR2 FQNEAQ (reference sequence). CDR3 sequence reads: CASSLARLIQPDEQYF. DNA for the CDR3: TGTGCCAGCAGCTTAGCCCGACTGATACAACCTGACGAGCAGTACTTC.

The chain links TRBV6-5 to TRBJ2-4, with D unclear. Germline CDR1 is MNHEY and CDR2 is SVGAGI. V was shortened by 6 bases and J by 0 bases, with 6 bases between the two germline ends. The CDR3 contains 13 residues. The CDR3 DNA sequence: TGTGCCAGCAGACGACTAGCCAAAAACATTCAGTACTTC. Its protein is CASRRLAKNIQYF.

The gene calls are TRBV6-5 and TRBJ1-1, with unresolved D. V gave up 0 bases and J gave up 6 bases, with 8 bases separating them. CDR1 is MNHEY, CDR2 SVGAGI, per germline. The CDR3 extends over 13 amino acids. CDR3 residues: CASSYSRESEAFF. CDR3 in DNA: TGTGCCAGCAGTTACTCCCGGGAGTCTGAAGCTTTCTTT.

This chain joins TRBV13 and TRBJ2-5; TRBD2 matches 11 bases. Unmatched junction bases numbered 10, after V lost 2 bases and J lost 5 bases. The germline gives CDR1 PRHDT, CDR2 FYEKMQ (reference sequence). This CDR3 has 17 amino acids. The CDR3 is CASSLRLAGKTPETQYF. Here the CDR3 DNA reads TGTGCCAGCAGCTTACGACTAGCGGGAAAAACGCCGGAGACCCAGTACTTC. Using reference TRBV13 and TRBJ2-5 for the parts outside the CDR3, the full variable domain is AAGVIQSPRHLIKEKRETATLKCYPIPRHDTVYWYQQGPGQDPQFLISFYEKMQSDKGSIPDRFSAQQFSDYHSELNMSSLELGDSALYFCASSLRLAGKTPETQYFGPGTRLLVL.

The chain carries TRBV4-1 and TRBJ1-4, with D hard to call. V lost 1 base, J lost 2 bases, and 8 bases lay in between. Germline V gene data show CDR1 as MGHRA and CDR2 as YSYEKL. CDR3 size: 15 residues. DNA for the CDR3: TGCGCCAGCAGCCAAGGCGGGGATACTAATGAAAAACTGTTTTTT. Protein: CASSQGGDTNEKLFF.

The chain has TRBV30 and TRBJ2-2, with a possible D match to TRBD2 (6 bases). V was pared by 3 bases and J by 4 bases, with 12 bases between. CDR1 is GTSNPN and CDR2 is SVGIG in the germline V gene (reference sequence). The length of the CDR3 is 14 residues. CDR3 DNA: TGTGCCTGGAGAGGAGGGTTTGGCACCGGGGAGCTGTTTTTT. Its protein is CAWRGGFGTGELFF.

The J gene is TRBJ2-4, the V gene TRBV30; D remains unclear. This CDR3 region has 11 residues. Germline CDR1 reads GTSNPN; CDR2 reads SVGIG (reference sequence). The ends were cut back, 1 base at V and 7 bases at J, with 5 bases in the middle. In DNA form, the CDR3 reads TGTGCCTGGAGTGAGGAGAACATTCAGTACTTC. It codes for CAWSEENIQYF.

Of note for this clone: A read error may account for a junction end that differs from germline. The chain carries TRBV6-6 and TRBJ1-2; no definite D call. CDR3 length: 15 amino acids. Germline CDR1 is MNHNY and CDR2 is SVGAGI (reference sequence). The CDR3 protein is CAGSYWVRENYGYTF. The CDR3 nucleotides are TGTGCCGGCAGTTACTGGGTTCGGGAGAACTATGGCTACACCTTC.

The chain links TRBV7-9 to TRBJ2-7; 7 bases match TRBD1. CDR3 size: 13 residues. Trimming cost V 8 bases and J 2 bases; bases outside gene matches: 6. Germline V gene data show CDR1 as SEHNR and CDR2 as FQNEAQ (reference sequence). CDR3 residues: CASQPRGTYEQYF. The CDR3 bases are TGTGCCAGCCAACCCAGGGGGACCTACGAGCAGTACTTC.

The CDR3 DNA sequence: TGTGCCAGCACCTACAGGGACCGAGGGACTGAAGCTTTCTTT. Its protein is CASTYRDRGTEAFF. V and J are TRBV6-6 and TRBJ1-1, with D possibly TRBD1 on 6 matching bases. There are 14 residues in the CDR3. Germline V gives CDR1 MNHNY, CDR2 SVGAGI (reference sequence). V dropped 7 bases and J dropped 5 bases, with 17 bases sitting between them.